The 10 T cell receptor beta chains given below trace back to one sample, sequenced in a study of kidney transplant recipient with SARS-CoV-2 infection (dated by TCRdb to the early 2020s). The instrument was an Illumina MiSeq. TCRdb reworked the public reads: Q25 trimming with fastp, MiXCR clone assembly, productive beta chains retained. Rows with a matching CDR3 protein are joined into one entry that keeps the most common DNA and genes. The sample table contains 200,000 to 300,000 distinct CDR3 sequences; only one count was recorded for roughly 26% of them. The top ten hold roughly 7% of the sample. The time point tag for this specimen amounts to: pre-pandemic baseline sample and day 111 after first positive SARS-CoV-2 test. The material was a blood sample, obtained at baseline and between days 110 and 120 from a kidney transplant recipient. These receptors were taken from a young adult male patient who had COVID-19 and was a kidney transplant recipient. Because of the transplant, the T cells may be the graft donor's rather than the patient's own.

The V call is TRBV4-1, the J call TRBJ1-2; D not certain. Germline V lookup: CDR1 MGHRA, CDR2 YSYEKL. The CDR3 is 17 amino acids. V lost 4 bases and J 5 bases, leaving 23 bases between the germline ends. CDR3 nucleotide sequence: TGCGCCAGCAGCCCACACTTCTATAACCGAAAGACTTATGGCTACACCTTC. Translation gives CASSPHFYNRKTYGYTF.

The V and J genes are TRBV28 and TRBJ2-1; a weak D match, TRBD1 (6 bases). Looked up from germline, CDR1 is MDHEN and CDR2 is SYDVKM. The CDR3 is 14 residues long. V lost 3 bases and J 4 bases, leaving 10 bases between the germline ends. The CDR3 DNA sequence: TGTGCCAGCAGTTTCGGACAGAAATACAATGAGCAGTTCTTC. Translated: CASSFGQKYNEQFF.

This clonotype showed up just a few times. V is TRBV20-1 and J is TRBJ2-1; 14 positions agree with TRBD2. Germline loops: CDR1 DFQATT, CDR2 SNEGSKA (reference sequence). The CDR3 covers 14 residues. J lost 7 bases, V lost 5 bases, and 4 bases had no gene match. The CDR3 is CSADGTSGGNEQFF. The DNA of the CDR3 is TGCAGTGCTGACGGGACTAGCGGGGGAAATGAGCAGTTCTTC.

Notes on this clonotype: This may come from a read error, since a much larger clone is one base off. The chain employs TRBV11-2 and TRBJ2-3, with 15 nucleotides matching TRBD2. Gene TRBJ2-7 matches the end of the DNA better, so the J call may be wrong. The CDR3 extends over 16 amino acids. Germline values: CDR1 SGHAT, CDR2 FQNNGV. DNA for the CDR3: TGTGCCAGCAGCTTCGGGGGGACTAGCGGGAGGTACGAGCAGTACTTC. It specifies CASSFGGTSGRYEQYF.

On this clonotype: A much more abundant neighbour one base away suggests this may be a read error. The chain is built from TRBV12-3 or TRBV12-4 and TRBJ2-3; D gene uncertain. The CDR3 runs 13 residues. CDR3 loop: CAGSRVGTDTQYF. The CDR3 coding sequence is TGTGCCGGCAGCCGGGTGGGGACAGATACGCAGTATTTT.

This clonotype was found many times. J is TRBJ2-3 and V is TRBV21-1. TRBV21-1 corresponds to a pseudogene. This CDR3 has 17 residues. CDR3 region: CASSATIATVMQDTQYF. In nucleotides, the CDR3 is TGTGCCAGCAGCGCCACTATAGCTACAGTCATGCAAGATACGCAGTATTTT.

A single count supports this clonotype. This may come from a read error, since a much larger clone is one base off. The V call is TRBV7-2, the J call TRBJ1-2; the D is unclear. The CDR3 runs to 17 residues. In germline, CDR1 is SGHTA, CDR2 FQGNSA. Trimming stripped 5 bases from V and 6 bases from J, with 25 bases between. The CDR3 is CASSSTPRDGKTHGYTF. The DNA for the CDR3 is TGTGCCAGCAGCAGCACACCCAGAGACGGAAAGACCCATGGCTACACCTTC. The whole variable domain, filled in from reference TRBV7-2 and TRBJ1-2, reads GAGVSQSPSNKVTEKGKDVELRCDPISGHTALYWYRQSLGQGLEFLIYFQGNSAPDKSGLPSDRFSAERTGGSVSTLTIQRTQQEDSAVYLCASSSTPRDGKTHGYTFGSGTRLTVV.

Worth noting for this clonotype: Here the CDR3 omits its conserved ending phenylalanine or tryptophan, so a read error is the likely source. The limits of the CDR3 on the DNA are not certain, so only TCRdb's listed CDR3 is given. V gene TRBV10-1 combines with J gene TRBJ2-6. Germline CDR1 WNHNN, CDR2 SYGVQD (reference sequence). A total of 14 residues make up the CDR3, ends included. The CDR3 region is CASSGRLRSHKVRL.

This chain joins TRBV6-6 and TRBJ1-1; D remains unclear. CDR3 size: 13 residues. The V gene's germline CDR1 is MNHNY and CDR2 SVGAGI (reference sequence). V was shortened by 8 bases and J by 0 bases, with 10 bases between the two germline ends. As DNA, the CDR3 is TGTGCCAGCTGGTTGGGCCTGAACACTGAAGCTTTCTTT. This gives the protein CASWLGLNTEAFF.

Worth noting for this clonotype: This may stem from a read error, because a much larger clone lies one nucleotide away. CDR3 sequence: CASSLGGADERFF. DNA for the CDR3: TGTGCCAGCAGTTTGGGGGGGGCAGATGAGCGGTTCTTC. The chain carries TRBV12-3 or TRBV12-4 and TRBJ2-4; TRBD2 is a possible D gene (7 bases). This CDR3 has 13 amino acids.